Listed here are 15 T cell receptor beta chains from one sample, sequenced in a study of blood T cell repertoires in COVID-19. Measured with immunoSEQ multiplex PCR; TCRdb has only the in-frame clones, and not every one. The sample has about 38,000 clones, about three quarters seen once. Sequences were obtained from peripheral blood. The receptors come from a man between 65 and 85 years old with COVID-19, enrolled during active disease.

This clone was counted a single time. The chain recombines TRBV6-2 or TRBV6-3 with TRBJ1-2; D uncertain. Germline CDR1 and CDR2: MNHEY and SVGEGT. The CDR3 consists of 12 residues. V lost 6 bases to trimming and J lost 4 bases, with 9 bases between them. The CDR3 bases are TGTGCCAGCAGACCTGGCGGCTATGGCTACACCTTC. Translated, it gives CASRPGGYGYTF.

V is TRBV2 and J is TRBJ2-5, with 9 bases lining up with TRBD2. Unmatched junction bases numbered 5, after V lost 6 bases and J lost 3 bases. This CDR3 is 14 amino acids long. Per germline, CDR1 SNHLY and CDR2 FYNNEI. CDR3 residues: CASRGLAGKETQYF. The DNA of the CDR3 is TGTGCCAGCAGGGGTCTAGCGGGGAAAGAGACCCAGTACTTC.

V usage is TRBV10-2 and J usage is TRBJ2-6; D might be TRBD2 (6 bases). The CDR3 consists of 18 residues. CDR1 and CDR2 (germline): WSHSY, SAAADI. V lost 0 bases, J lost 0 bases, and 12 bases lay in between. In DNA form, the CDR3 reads TGCGCCAGCAGTGAGTCCCCGGGAGCGAGCTCTGGGGCCAACGTCCTGACTTTC. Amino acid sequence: CASSESPGASSGANVLTF.

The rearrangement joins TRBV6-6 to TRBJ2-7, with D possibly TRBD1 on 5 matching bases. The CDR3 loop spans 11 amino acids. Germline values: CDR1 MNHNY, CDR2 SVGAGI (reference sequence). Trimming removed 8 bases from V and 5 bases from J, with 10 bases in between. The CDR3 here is CASSDSHEQYF. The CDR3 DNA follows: TGTGCCAGCTCCGACAGCCACGAGCAGTACTTC.

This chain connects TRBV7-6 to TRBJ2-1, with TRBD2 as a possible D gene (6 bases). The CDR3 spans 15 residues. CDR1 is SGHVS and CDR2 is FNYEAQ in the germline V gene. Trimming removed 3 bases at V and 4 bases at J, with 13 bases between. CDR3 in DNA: TGTGCCAGCAGCTTTAAAGGGGCGGGGTACAATGAGCAGTTCTTC. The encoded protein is CASSFKGAGYNEQFF.

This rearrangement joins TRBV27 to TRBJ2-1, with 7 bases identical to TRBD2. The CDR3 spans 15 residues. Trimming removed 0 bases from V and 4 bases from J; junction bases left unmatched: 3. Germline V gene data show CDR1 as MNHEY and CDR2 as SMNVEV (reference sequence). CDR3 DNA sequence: TGTGCCAGCAGTTTATCGGGACTACGATACAATGAGCAGTTCTTC. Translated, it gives CASSLSGLRYNEQFF.

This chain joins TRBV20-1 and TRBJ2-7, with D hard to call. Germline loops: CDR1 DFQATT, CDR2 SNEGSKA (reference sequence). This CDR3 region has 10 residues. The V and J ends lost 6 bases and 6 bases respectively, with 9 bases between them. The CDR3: CSALRSEQYF. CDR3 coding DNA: TGCAGTGCCCTTAGATCCGAGCAGTACTTC.

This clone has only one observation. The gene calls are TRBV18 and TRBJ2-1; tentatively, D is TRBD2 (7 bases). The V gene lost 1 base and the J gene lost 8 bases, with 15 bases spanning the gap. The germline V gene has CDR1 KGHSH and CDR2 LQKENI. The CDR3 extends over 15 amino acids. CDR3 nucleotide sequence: TGTGCCAGCTCACCACGGCCCGGCGGGGGCGATGAGCAGTTCTTC. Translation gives CASSPRPGGGDEQFF.

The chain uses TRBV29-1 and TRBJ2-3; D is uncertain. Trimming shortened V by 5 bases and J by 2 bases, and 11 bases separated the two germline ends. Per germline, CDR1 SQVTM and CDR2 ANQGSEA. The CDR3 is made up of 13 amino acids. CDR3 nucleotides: TGCAGCGTTAATCTATCTCCCACAGATACGCAGTATTTT. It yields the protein CSVNLSPTDTQYF.

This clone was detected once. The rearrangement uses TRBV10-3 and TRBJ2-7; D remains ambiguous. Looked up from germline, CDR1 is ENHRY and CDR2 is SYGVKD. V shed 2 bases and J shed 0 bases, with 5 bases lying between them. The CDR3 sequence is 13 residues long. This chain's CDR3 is CAISETNSYEQYF. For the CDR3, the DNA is TGTGCCATCAGTGAGACAAACTCCTACGAGCAGTACTTC.

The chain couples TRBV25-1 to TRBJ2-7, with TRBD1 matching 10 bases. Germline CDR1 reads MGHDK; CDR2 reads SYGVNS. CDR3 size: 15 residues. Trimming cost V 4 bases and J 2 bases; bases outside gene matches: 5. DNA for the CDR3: TGTGCCAGCAGTGCTCCCGGGACAGGGGCCTACGAGCAGTACTTC. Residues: CASSAPGTGAYEQYF.

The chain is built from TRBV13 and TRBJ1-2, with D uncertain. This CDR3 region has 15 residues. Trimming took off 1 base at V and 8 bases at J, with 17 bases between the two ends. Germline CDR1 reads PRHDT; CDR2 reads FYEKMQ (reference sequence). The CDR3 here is CASSLDIISRGGYTF. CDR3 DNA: TGTGCCAGCAGCTTAGATATTATAAGCCGGGGAGGCTACACCTTC.

As DNA, the CDR3 is TGCGCCAGCAGCCACTCTAGCTCCTACGAGCAGTACTTC. Protein product: CASSHSSSYEQYF. The gene calls are TRBV4-1 and TRBJ2-7; no reliable D call. The CDR3 is made up of 13 amino acids. Trimming removed 3 bases from V and 0 bases from J, with 6 bases in between. Looked up from germline, CDR1 is MGHRA and CDR2 is YSYEKL.

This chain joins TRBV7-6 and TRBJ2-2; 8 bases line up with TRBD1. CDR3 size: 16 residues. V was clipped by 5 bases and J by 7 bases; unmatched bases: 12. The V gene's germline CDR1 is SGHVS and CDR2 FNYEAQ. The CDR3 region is CASSPQQGVEGGELFF. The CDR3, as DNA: TGTGCCAGCAGCCCCCAACAGGGGGTTGAGGGCGGGGAGCTGTTTTTT.

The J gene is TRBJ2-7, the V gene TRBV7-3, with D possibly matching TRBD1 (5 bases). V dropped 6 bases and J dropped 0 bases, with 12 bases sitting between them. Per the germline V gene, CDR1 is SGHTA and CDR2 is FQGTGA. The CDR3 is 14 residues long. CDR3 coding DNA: TGTGCCAGCAGAGAGACAGATATCTCCTACGAGCAGTACTTC. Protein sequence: CASRETDISYEQYF.